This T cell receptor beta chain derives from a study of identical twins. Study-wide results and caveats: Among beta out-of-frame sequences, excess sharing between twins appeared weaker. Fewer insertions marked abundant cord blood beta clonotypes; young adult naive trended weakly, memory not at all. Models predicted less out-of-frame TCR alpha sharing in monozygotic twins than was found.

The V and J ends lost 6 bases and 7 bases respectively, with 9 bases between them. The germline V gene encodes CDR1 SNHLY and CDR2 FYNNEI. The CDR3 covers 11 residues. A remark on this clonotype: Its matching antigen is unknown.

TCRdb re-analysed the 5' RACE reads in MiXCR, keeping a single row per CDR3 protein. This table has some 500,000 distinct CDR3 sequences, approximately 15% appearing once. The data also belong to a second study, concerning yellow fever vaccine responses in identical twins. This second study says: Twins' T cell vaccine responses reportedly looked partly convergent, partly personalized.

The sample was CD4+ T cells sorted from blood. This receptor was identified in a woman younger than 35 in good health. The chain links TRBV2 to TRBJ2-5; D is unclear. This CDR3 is CASRTQWTQYF. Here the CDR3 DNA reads TGTGCCAGCAGGACCCAGTGGACCCAGTACTTC.